At least ten counts were recorded for the clone carrying this T cell receptor (beta chain). Its antigen is not known. The sample is drawn from a study of identical twins. Study-level findings and limits: In monozygotic twins, models underestimated the sharing of out-of-frame TCR alpha.

TCRdb reprocessed the 5' RACE reads with MiXCR, giving one entry per CDR3 protein. Among roughly 710,000 distinct CDR3 sequences listed, 5.5% to 7.5% were seen once. V shed 1 base and J shed 5 bases, with 8 bases lying between them. Germline V gene sequence: CDR1 SQVTM, CDR2 ANQGSEA. The CDR3 runs to 13 residues. The specimen sequenced was naive T cells sorted from blood. The J gene is TRBJ2-2, the V gene TRBV29-1; D call uncertain. This TCR was recovered from a man younger than 35 in good health. The CDR3 here is CSVEGHWTGELFF. DNA for the CDR3: TGCAGCGTTGAAGGGCATTGGACCGGGGAGCTGTTTTTT.